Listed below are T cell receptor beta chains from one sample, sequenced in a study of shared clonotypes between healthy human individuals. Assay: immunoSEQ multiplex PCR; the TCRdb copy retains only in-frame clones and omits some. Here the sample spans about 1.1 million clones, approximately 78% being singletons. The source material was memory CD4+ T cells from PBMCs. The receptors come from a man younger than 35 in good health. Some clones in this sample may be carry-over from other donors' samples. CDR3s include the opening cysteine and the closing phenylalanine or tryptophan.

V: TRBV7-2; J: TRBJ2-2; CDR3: CASRAGTINTGELFF
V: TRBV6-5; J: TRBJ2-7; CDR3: CASSSGTAAYEQYF
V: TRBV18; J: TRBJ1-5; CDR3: CASSPGTGAFQPQHF
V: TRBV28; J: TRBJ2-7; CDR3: CASSLGFGQGAYEQYF
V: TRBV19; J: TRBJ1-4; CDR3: CATSRGEKLFF
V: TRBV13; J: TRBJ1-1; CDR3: CASSLVGTEAFF
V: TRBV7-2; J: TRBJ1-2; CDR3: CASSLVGQEVRNGYTF
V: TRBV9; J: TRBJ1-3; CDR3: CASADDGHSGNTIYF
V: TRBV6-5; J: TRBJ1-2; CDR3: CASSYRSRGYGYTF
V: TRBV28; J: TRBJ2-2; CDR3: CASSLTKEGERAYVDGELFF
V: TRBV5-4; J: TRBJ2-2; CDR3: CASSPGGGQAGELFF
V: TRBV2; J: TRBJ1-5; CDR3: CASSLDEGSNQPQHF
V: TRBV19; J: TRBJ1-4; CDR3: CASSMIRAVTTNEKLFF
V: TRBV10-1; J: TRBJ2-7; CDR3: CASSPGQGPEQYF
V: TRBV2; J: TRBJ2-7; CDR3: CASSPEGGKYF
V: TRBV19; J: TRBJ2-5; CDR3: CASSGTGGRETQYF
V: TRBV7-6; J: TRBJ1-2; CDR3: CASSPGQNYGYTF
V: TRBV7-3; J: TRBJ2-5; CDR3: CASSPAGNGETQYF
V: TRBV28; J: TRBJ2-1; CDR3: CAGGTSIRNEQFF
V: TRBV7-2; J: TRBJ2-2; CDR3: CASRAPSSGRAGELFF
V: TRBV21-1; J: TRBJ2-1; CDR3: CASSEDTDNEQFF
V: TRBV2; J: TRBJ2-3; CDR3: CASSEGGNTQYF
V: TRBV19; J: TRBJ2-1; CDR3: CASSNIAGGSFSYNEQFF
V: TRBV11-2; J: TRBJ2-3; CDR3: CASSLPGRRGPDTQYF
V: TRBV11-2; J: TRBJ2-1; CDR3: CASRFWTSENEQFF
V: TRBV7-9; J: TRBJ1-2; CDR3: CASRGAGHGYTF
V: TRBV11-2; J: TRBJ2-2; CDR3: CASSLEGSGELFF
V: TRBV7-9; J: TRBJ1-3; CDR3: CASSLFSGNTIYF
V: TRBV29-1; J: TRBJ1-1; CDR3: CSVQTGGDTEAFF
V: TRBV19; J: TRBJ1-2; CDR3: CASSIDGGYGYTF
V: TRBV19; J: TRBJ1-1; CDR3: CASSQTGGTEAFF
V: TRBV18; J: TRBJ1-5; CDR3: CASSLRDNPNQPQHF
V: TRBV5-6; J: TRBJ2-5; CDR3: CASSLVGLETQYF
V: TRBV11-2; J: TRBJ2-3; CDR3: CASSPSLVPYGSTDTQYF
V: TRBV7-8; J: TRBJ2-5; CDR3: CASARGEGETQYF
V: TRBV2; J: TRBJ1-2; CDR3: CASGRYTF
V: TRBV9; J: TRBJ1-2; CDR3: CASSVRSQGVSGYTF
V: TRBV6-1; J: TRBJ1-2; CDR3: CASREGPGIGGYTF
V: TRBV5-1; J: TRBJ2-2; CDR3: CASSFLRTGSSTGELFF
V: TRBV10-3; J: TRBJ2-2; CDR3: CAISGGGSGTGELFF
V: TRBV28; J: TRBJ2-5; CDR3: CASSLLGPQETQYF
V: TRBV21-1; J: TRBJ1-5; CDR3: CASSSSLGTRTNQPQHF
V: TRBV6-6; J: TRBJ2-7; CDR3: CASTRAGVDEQYF
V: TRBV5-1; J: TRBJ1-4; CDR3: CASSELHGYTEKLFF
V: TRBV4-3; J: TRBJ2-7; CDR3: CASSREDRSSYEQYF
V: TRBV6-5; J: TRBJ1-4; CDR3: CASSYSSSSANEKLFF
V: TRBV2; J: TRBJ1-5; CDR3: CASTPGTKYQPQHF
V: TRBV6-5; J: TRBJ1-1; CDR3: CASSRRTVDTEAFF
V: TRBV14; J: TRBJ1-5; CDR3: CASSQGGFQPQHF
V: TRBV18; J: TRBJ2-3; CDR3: CASSPPRGQGDSDTQYF
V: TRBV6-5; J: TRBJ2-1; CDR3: CASTSSRNSYNEQFF
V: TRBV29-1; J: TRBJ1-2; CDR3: CSVEAPDNYGYTF
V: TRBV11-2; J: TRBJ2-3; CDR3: CASSLDADTQYF
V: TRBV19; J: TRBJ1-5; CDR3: CASSMRRTDQPQHF
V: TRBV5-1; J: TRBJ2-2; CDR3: CASSGSSGFTGELFF